This T cell receptor beta chain was sequenced for a study of T-cell reconstitution after alpha-beta-depleted transplantation in children. The study's findings and limits: Reportedly, alpha-beta T cells present about two months post-transplant originated from several hundred expanded clones of graft origin.

About this clonotype: What it binds is unknown.

Germline values: CDR1 MNHEY, CDR2 SMNVEV (reference sequence). V lost 6 bases and J lost 0, with 11 bases in between. There are 14 residues in the CDR3. During its preparation, the TCRbeta library received unique molecular identifiers. MiXCR was run by TCRdb on the PCR reads, yielding one entry per CDR3 protein. The sample includes more than 400,000 distinct CDR3 sequences, over 40% of them seen just once. The material was PBMCs, obtained before TCRalphabeta/CD19-depleted stem cell transplant. The receptor comes from a girl aged 2-10 years with aplastic anemia, due to receive a stem cell transplant. The chain joins TRBV27 to TRBJ1-1, with D tentatively TRBD1 (5 bases). CDR3 nucleotides: TGTGCCAGCAGACGGGGACCTTTGAACACTGAAGCTTTCTTT. It translates to CASRRGPLNTEAFF.